This T cell receptor (beta chain) was captured by sequencing in a study of cytomegalovirus exposure and HLA in healthy donors. Broader study findings: Highest at DRB1 and lowest at HLA-C, TCR association rates differed among HLA loci in a later analysis. In a later analysis, several top co-occurrence clusters appeared linked to parvovirus B19, influenza, CMV and Epstein-Barr virus. A list of 164 TCR beta chains associated with cytomegalovirus was given.

The PCR was carried out with 60 Vbeta primers and 13 Jbeta primers. Sequencing was performed with immunoSEQ multiplex PCR; in TCRdb, only in-frame clones are kept and a portion is missing. Counted here are approximately 110,000 clones, 9.5% to 15% occurring once; the ten biggest clones make up about a sixth. Of note for this clone: Antigen: not known.

CDR1 and CDR2 (germline): SGDLS, YYNGEE. The length of the CDR3 is 15 residues. V lost 3 bases and J lost 5; bases outside the gene matches: 8. This chain connects TRBV9 to TRBJ1-2; 9 bases are shared with TRBD1. The sample consisted of PBMCs. The source of this sequence is a middle-aged man in good health and CMV-seropositive. The DNA of the CDR3 is TGTGCCAGCAGCGGAGAGGACAGGGGTCTTTATGGCTACACCTTC. Protein: CASSGEDRGLYGYTF.